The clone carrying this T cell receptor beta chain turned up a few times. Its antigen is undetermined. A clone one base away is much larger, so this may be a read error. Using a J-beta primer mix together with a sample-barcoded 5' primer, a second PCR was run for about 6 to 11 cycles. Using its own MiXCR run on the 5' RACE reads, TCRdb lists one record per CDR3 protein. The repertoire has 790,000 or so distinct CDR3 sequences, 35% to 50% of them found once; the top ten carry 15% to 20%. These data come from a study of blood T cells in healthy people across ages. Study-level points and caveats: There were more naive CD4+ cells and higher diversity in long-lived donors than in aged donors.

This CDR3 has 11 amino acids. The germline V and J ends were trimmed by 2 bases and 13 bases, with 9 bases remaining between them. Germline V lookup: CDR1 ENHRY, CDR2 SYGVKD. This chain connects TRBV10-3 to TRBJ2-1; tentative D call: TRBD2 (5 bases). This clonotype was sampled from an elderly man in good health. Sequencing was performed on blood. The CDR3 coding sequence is TGTGCCATCAGTGAGGGGGAGACCCAGTTCTTC. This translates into CAISEGETQFF.